The clone carrying this T cell receptor beta chain was observed many times. Its cognate antigen is unknown. In building TCR beta libraries, iRepertoire HTBI primers were used together with Arm-PCR of CDR3 regions. TCRdb re-called the multiplex PCR reads with MiXCR, one entry per CDR3 protein. The repertoire holds 520,000 or so distinct CDR3 sequences, with about 12% as singletons. Time point denoted: newly diagnosed GD, antithyroid drugs for less than 3 months. Generation of the TCR library employed RNA extracted from PBMCs. This sample is drawn from a study of regulatory T cells in long-lasting Graves disease. Points from the study as a whole: Repertoires from persistent disease leaned toward TRBV28, TRBJ1-2 and TRBJ2-5.

Unmatched junction bases numbered 9, after V lost 3 bases and J lost 6 bases. From germline, CDR1 is SGHVS and CDR2 FQNEAQ. The CDR3 is 15 residues long. This sample was shared with a second study, whose subject was T cells in Graves' hyperthyroidism and ophthalmopathy. That study adds: Patients were aged 18 to 65, had disease duration under 2 months, and had newly diagnosed hyperthyroidism.

This clonotype originated in a woman aged 25 to 39 with Graves disease. The V and J genes are TRBV7-8 and TRBJ1-1; the match to TRBD1 covers 8 bases. Sample: peripheral blood mononuclear cells (PBMCs), taken at new diagnosis, from a patient treated with antithyroid drugs. The CDR3 protein is CASSLTNQGASEAFF. The CDR3 nucleotides read TGTGCCAGCAGCTTGACGAATCAGGGGGCTTCTGAAGCTTTCTTT.